A selection of T cell receptor beta chains follows, all from one sample in a study of identical twins. TCRdb re-derived calls from the 5' RACE reads in MiXCR, one entry per CDR3 protein. The top ten hold around 14% of the sample, which has about 720,000 distinct CDR3 sequences, approximately 18% seen once. These data are also associated with another study on T cells expressing NK-cell markers.

Sequenced input: PBMCs. The source of these receptors is a woman aged 18-35 years in good health. Each CDR3 is given with its conserved first and last residue. The D gene is left open where the match is weak. For some rows the clone size is stated as once, few or many, or as a class when expanded; others skip it.

clone_size	v_call	j_call	cdr3_length	d_call	cdr3_aa	cdr3_nt
few	TRBV6-1	TRBJ1-5	15	NA	CASSPRQISNQPQHF	TGTGCCAGCAGTCCCAGACAGATTAGCAATCAGCCCCAGCATTTT
NA	TRBV10-3	TRBJ2-7	14	TRBD2	CAISETSGNYEQYF	TGTGCCATCAGTGAGACTAGCGGAAACTACGAGCAGTACTTC
NA	TRBV2	TRBJ2-5	13	TRBD2	CASIGTNQETQYF	TGTGCCAGCATCGGGACTAACCAAGAGACCCAGTACTTC
NA	TRBV6-5	TRBJ1-1	12	TRBD1	CASRGTGTEAFF	TGTGCCAGCAGGGGGACAGGCACTGAAGCTTTCTTT
NA	TRBV6-5	TRBJ2-1	13	NA	CASSYSTGGEQFF	TGTGCCAGCAGTTACTCGACTGGGGGTGAGCAGTTCTTC
NA	TRBV5-1	TRBJ1-2	14	NA	CASSRTENGYGYTF	TGCGCCAGCAGCCGCACAGAGAATGGCTATGGCTACACCTTC
NA	TRBV20-1	TRBJ2-1	16	NA	CSASISGRLSLDEQFF	TGCAGTGCTAGTATTTCTGGGCGCCTGTCCTTGGATGAGCAGTTCTTC
few	TRBV20-1	TRBJ2-3	13	NA	CSARAGSTDTQYF	TGCAGTGCTAGAGCCGGCAGCACAGATACGCAGTATTTT
NA	TRBV7-9	TRBJ1-1	16	NA	CASRPQINSANTEAFF	TGTGCCAGCAGACCCCAGATTAACAGTGCAAACACTGAAGCTTTCTTT
NA	TRBV11-2	TRBJ2-4	14	TRBD2	CASSPGTSGYIQYF	TGTGCCAGCAGCCCCGGGACTAGCGGTTACATTCAGTACTTC
NA	TRBV5-6	TRBJ2-3	16	TRBD2	CASSFVSGTRSDTQYF	TGTGCCAGCAGCTTCGTCAGCGGGACTAGATCAGATACGCAGTATTTT
NA	TRBV12-3/TRBV12-4	TRBJ2-5	14	NA	CASNPGGGQETQYF	TGTGCCAGCAATCCAGGAGGGGGGCAAGAGACCCAGTACTTC
NA	TRBV7-7	TRBJ2-1	14	NA	CASSPQLDYNEQFF	TGTGCCAGCAGCCCCCAACTAGATTACAATGAGCAGTTCTTC
many	TRBV5-1	TRBJ2-7	14	TRBD1	CASSLLGQAYEQYF	TGCGCCAGCAGCTTATTGGGACAGGCCTACGAGCAGTACTTC